A selection of T cell receptor beta chains follows, all from one sample in a study of cytomegalovirus exposure and HLA in healthy donors. Method: immunoSEQ multiplex PCR; TCRdb's copy keeps in-frame clones and lacks some. Here the sample spans 150,000 to 200,000 clones, 60% to 85% being singletons. The sequenced material came from PBMCs. Receptors were obtained from a man between 18 and 29 years old in good health and CMV-seronegative. Each CDR3 is given with its conserved first and last residue. The order of the fields is clone size, D gene, V gene, J gene, CDR3 DNA, CDR3 protein. The D gene is left open where the match is weak. Some rows have no size entry. The others give once, few or many, or a class for an expanded clone.

-	TRBD1	TRBV28	TRBJ1-1	TGTGCCAGCAGTTTCCCCCGGGACAGGGTGGCCCCTGAAGCTTTCTTT	CASSFPRDRVAPEAFF
-	TRBD1	TRBV7-8	TRBJ1-1	TGTGCCAGCAGCTGGACAGGGCGGGAAGCTTTCTTT	CASSWTGREAFF
-	-	TRBV27	TRBJ2-3	TGTGCCAGCAGTTTGGGGGCTAGCGGCTACACAGATACGCAGTATTTT	CASSLGASGYTDTQYF
-	-	TRBV5-5	TRBJ2-1	TGTGCCAGCAGCTTGCTGGCGGATTCCTACAATGAGCAGTTCTTC	CASSLLADSYNEQFF
-	TRBD1	TRBV19	TRBJ2-5	TGTGCCAGTAGTATCGGGGGACAGGGGGCCCAGTACTTC	CASSIGGQGAQYF
-	-	TRBV28	TRBJ1-1	TGTGCCAGCAGTTTGCCCCTCTCGGGGGTGGGAGAAGCTTTCTTT	CASSLPLSGVGEAFF
-	-	TRBV2	TRBJ2-1	TGTGCCAGCAGTTATGTAGGCGGTCTCTACAATGAGCAGTTCTTC	CASSYVGGLYNEQFF
-	TRBD1	TRBV5-1	TRBJ1-2	TGCGCCAGCAGCCCGGGGACAGGGGACGGCTACACCTTC	CASSPGTGDGYTF
-	TRBD2	TRBV9	TRBJ2-1	TGTGCCAGCAGCGTAGATGTGGGAGGGCCGGGTGAGCAGTTCTTC	CASSVDVGGPGEQFF
-	-	TRBV27	TRBJ1-2	TGTGCCAGCAGCGAATCGGCTCCGGGTGGCTACACCTTC	CASSESAPGGYTF
-	-	TRBV2	TRBJ2-3	TGTGCCAGCAGTCTAAGCACAGATACGCAGTATTTT	CASSLSTDTQYF
-	-	TRBV10-3	TRBJ1-1	TGTGCCATCACTACGGGGAACACTGAAGCTTTCTTT	CAITTGNTEAFF
-	-	TRBV2	TRBJ1-1	TGTGCCAGCCACACCTTAACGAACACTGAAGCTTTCTTT	CASHTLTNTEAFF
-	-	TRBV5-1	TRBJ2-7	TGCGCCAGCAGCTTGGCCGGAGGGGAGCAGTACTTC	CASSLAGGEQYF
once	TRBD1	TRBV28	TRBJ1-2	TGTGCCAGCAGTTCCGGGACAGGGGTTATCGGTAACTATGGCTACACCTTC	CASSSGTGVIGNYGYTF
-	TRBD2	TRBV30	TRBJ2-2	TGTGCCTGGAATACCGGGACTAGAAACACCGGGGAGCTGTTTTTT	CAWNTGTRNTGELFF
-	TRBD2	TRBV7-9	TRBJ2-5	TGTGCCAGCAGCAAAAGCGGGGGGGCCCAAGAGACCCAGTACTTC	CASSKSGGAQETQYF
-	TRBD1	TRBV4-2	TRBJ1-1	TGTGCCAGCAGCCACCCCGGGACAGGAGAAAACACTGAAGCTTTCTTT	CASSHPGTGENTEAFF
-	TRBD1	TRBV7-9	TRBJ2-7	TGTGCCAGCAGCCCAAGGGACAGGCGCGAGCAGTACTTC	CASSPRDRREQYF
few	-	TRBV10-3	TRBJ1-2	TGTGCCATCAGTGAGGGACAGAACTATGGCTACACCTTC	CAISEGQNYGYTF
-	TRBD1	TRBV7-2	TRBJ2-7	TGTGCCAGCAGCTTAAATCCGGGACAGGTCTCCTACGAGCAGTACTTC	CASSLNPGQVSYEQYF
-	-	TRBV14	TRBJ2-3	TGTGCCAGCAGGGAGAAGAGGACAGATACGCAGTATTTT	CASREKRTDTQYF
-	-	TRBV29-1	TRBJ2-7	TGCAGCGTTGAGGACAGCGCCTACGAGCAGTACTTC	CSVEDSAYEQYF
-	TRBD2	TRBV5-1	TRBJ2-7	TGCGCCAGCAGCTCCTCGGAGCGGGGGGGATCCTACGAGCAGTACTTC	CASSSSERGGSYEQYF
-	-	TRBV19	TRBJ1-2	TGTGCCAGTAGTTCGGGGGGAAATAACTATGGCTACACCTTC	CASSSGGNNYGYTF
-	-	TRBV28	TRBJ2-5	TGTGCCAGCAGGGGGTCCCGGGGGGAGACCCAGTACTTC	CASRGSRGETQYF
few	-	TRBV4-2	TRBJ1-2	TGTGCCAGCAGACCTGGACTGGATCGAGGCTACACCTTC	CASRPGLDRGYTF
-	-	TRBV7-2	TRBJ1-1	TGTGCCAGCAGCTTAGGAGGGTCTGAAGCTTTCTTT	CASSLGGSEAFF
-	-	TRBV6-1	TRBJ1-1	TGTGCCAGCAGTGGGGCGGGAACTGAAGCTTTCTTT	CASSGAGTEAFF
-	-	TRBV9	TRBJ2-1	TGTGCCAGCAGCGCCCTGGGGGGGGGCAGCTCCTACAATGAGCAGTTCTTC	CASSALGGGSSYNEQFF
-	-	TRBV7-8	TRBJ1-5	TGTGCCACCTCGAGGGAAGGCAATCAGCCCCAGCATTTT	CATSREGNQPQHF
-	TRBD1	TRBV6-1	TRBJ1-2	TGTGCCAGCCTAGACAGGGGGCTTTATGGCTACACCTTC	CASLDRGLYGYTF
-	TRBD1	TRBV19	TRBJ1-1	TGTGCCAGTAGCCTTATAATTCCGGGACAGAAGAACACTGAAGCTTTCTTT	CASSLIIPGQKNTEAFF
-	-	TRBV5-1	TRBJ2-3	TGCGCCAGCAGCGGGACTACAGATACGCAGTATTTT	CASSGTTDTQYF
-	-	TRBV7-3	TRBJ2-1	TGTGCCAGCAGCTACGGCGGGACTCCCGACGAGCAGTTCTTC	CASSYGGTPDEQFF
few	TRBD1	TRBV6-5	TRBJ1-2	TGTGCCAGCAGCCCTCAAGGGGGCTTAGGTGGCTACACCTTC	CASSPQGGLGGYTF
-	TRBD1	TRBV6-1	TRBJ1-2	TGTGCCAGCAGGGAGACAGGGGGTAACTATGGCTACACCTTC	CASRETGGNYGYTF
-	TRBD1	TRBV2	TRBJ1-4	TGTGCCAGCACCGAGGACAGGGTATATGAAAAACTGTTTTTT	CASTEDRVYEKLFF
-	-	TRBV7-8	TRBJ1-5	TGTGCCAGCAGCTACCTCCCCGGGGAGCCCCAGCATTTT	CASSYLPGEPQHF
-	TRBD1	TRBV14	TRBJ2-4	TGTGCCAGCAGCCGTTCCCTACAGGGGAGAAACATTCAGTACTTC	CASSRSLQGRNIQYF
few	-	TRBV5-4	TRBJ2-7	TGTGCCAGCAGCTCCTCCTTCGGGGGAAGCTACGAGCAGTACTTC	CASSSSFGGSYEQYF
-	-	TRBV5-6	TRBJ1-3	TGTGCCAGCAGCAGCCCCAGGATTCGGAGAAACACCATATATTTT	CASSSPRIRRNTIYF
-	TRBD2	TRBV27	TRBJ2-7	TGTGCCAGCAGTTCGGGACTAGCGGAAAACTACGAGCAGTACTTC	CASSSGLAENYEQYF
-	TRBD1	TRBV7-2	TRBJ2-7	TGTGCCAGCAGCTTACTGCCCCCGGGACAGAGCTCCTACGAGCAGTACTTC	CASSLLPPGQSSYEQYF
-	-	TRBV5-4	TRBJ1-4	TGTGCCAGCAGCTTGGGACGGGCTAATGAAAAACTGTTTTTT	CASSLGRANEKLFF
few	TRBD1	TRBV4-1	TRBJ1-2	TGCGCCAGCAGCCAACCAGGGGGCAACTATGGCTACACCTTC	CASSQPGGNYGYTF
-	TRBD1	TRBV27	TRBJ1-2	TGTGCCAGCAGTCGACAGGGGAGGAACTATGGCTACACCTTC	CASSRQGRNYGYTF
-	-	TRBV28	TRBJ1-1	TGTGCCAGCAGTTTCGTGTGGCTCTCAGGGGTTATGAACACTGAAGCTTTCTTT	CASSFVWLSGVMNTEAFF
-	-	TRBV19	TRBJ1-4	TGTGCCAGCACCGGGACGGAGGGTGAAAAACTGTTTTTT	CASTGTEGEKLFF
-	-	TRBV10-3	TRBJ2-7	TGTGCCATCAGCCCCGAGAGTCTCTACGAGCAGTACTTC	CAISPESLYEQYF
-	TRBD2	TRBV10-3	TRBJ2-3	TGTGCCATCACCCCCGGGAGGGGGAAAGGAGATACGCAGTATTTT	CAITPGRGKGDTQYF
-	TRBD1	TRBV19	TRBJ1-1	TGTGCCAGTAGTGTACCCGGGACAGGGGCCGGGAGCACTGAAGCTTTCTTT	CASSVPGTGAGSTEAFF
-	-	TRBV2	TRBJ2-3	TGTGCCAGCACGGCGGGGTCCAGCACAGATACGCAGTATTTT	CASTAGSSTDTQYF
-	-	TRBV19	TRBJ2-5	TGTGCCAGTAGTATCCACGGCTCGAGGGAGACCCAGTACTTC	CASSIHGSRETQYF
-	TRBD2	TRBV2	TRBJ2-7	TGTGCCAGCGAAACTAGCGGGAGATACGAGCAGTACTTC	CASETSGRYEQYF
once	TRBD1	TRBV28	TRBJ2-1	TGTGCCAGCAGTTTTCCCTTCCGGACAGGGTCGTTCTTC	CASSFPFRTGSFF
once	-	TRBV9	TRBJ2-3	TGTGCCAGCAGCGTAGAACTGGCAGATACGCAGTATTTT	CASSVELADTQYF
-	-	TRBV2	TRBJ1-5	TGTGCCAGCAGTGAAGGGCTTAGCAATCAGCCCCAGCATTTT	CASSEGLSNQPQHF
-	TRBD1	TRBV6-5	TRBJ2-7	TGTGCCAGCAGTTTCAACAGGGGTCACTACGAGCAGTACTTC	CASSFNRGHYEQYF